A single sample is the source of the 30 T cell receptor beta chains below, sequenced in a study of blood T cell repertoires in COVID-19. This table comes from immunoSEQ multiplex PCR, and its TCRdb copy is limited to in-frame clones, with some not included. The sample records fewer than 300,000 clones, roughly nine tenths being singletons. The sequencing input was peripheral blood. The receptor source for this set is a woman in her 30s with COVID-19, enrolled during active disease.

This chain joins TRBV2 and TRBJ2-1, with 7 bases matching TRBD2. The germline V gene encodes CDR1 SNHLY and CDR2 FYNNEI. Germline trimming cut 3 bases from V and 3 bases from J; bases unmatched to any gene: 2. This CDR3 region has 14 residues. The CDR3 spells CASSDSGVYNEQFF. The CDR3, as DNA: TGTGCCAGCAGTGACAGCGGGGTCTACAATGAGCAGTTCTTC.

The chain combines TRBV19 with TRBJ2-1, with D perhaps TRBD2 (6 bases). CDR3 size: 15 residues. The germline gives CDR1 LNHDA, CDR2 SQIVND (reference sequence). V lost 2 bases, J lost 4 bases, and 12 bases lay in between. CDR3 sequence (DNA): TGTGCCAGTAGTATATCAGCGGGCTCTTACAATGAGCAGTTCTTC. Translation: CASSISAGSYNEQFF.

The rearrangement uses TRBV6-1 and TRBJ2-1; D perhaps matches TRBD1 (6 bases). Trimming pared 3 bases from V and 7 bases from J, leaving 16 bases between. The CDR3 totals 15 residues. CDR1 and CDR2 (germline): MNHNS, SASEGT. CDR3 protein: CASSDDRRSRNEQFF. The CDR3 region has the DNA TGTGCCAGCAGTGACGACAGGCGATCTAGGAATGAGCAGTTCTTC.

This chain joins TRBV27 and TRBJ2-3; D may be TRBD2 (6 bases). V dropped 5 bases and J dropped 1 base, with 19 bases sitting between them. The CDR3 covers 17 residues. Germline CDR1 MNHEY, CDR2 SMNVEV (reference sequence). This CDR3 reads CASSLAPDPGGTDTQYF. For the CDR3, the DNA is TGTGCCAGCAGTCTAGCCCCGGATCCGGGGGGCACAGATACGCAGTATTTT.

The gene calls are TRBV6-6 and TRBJ1-3; D unresolved. The CDR3 has 14 residues. Germline V gene sequence: CDR1 MNHNY, CDR2 SVGAGI (reference sequence). Trimming cost V 0 bases and J 8 bases, with 11 bases left between them. The CDR3 DNA sequence: TGTGCCAGCAGTTACTCGAAGAGGGTTGACACCATATATTTT. Translated, it gives CASSYSKRVDTIYF.

V usage is TRBV2 and J usage is TRBJ1-6; weak D call: TRBD1 (6 bases). CDR1 SNHLY and CDR2 FYNNEI come from the germline V gene. V was pared by 3 bases and J by 3 bases, with 9 bases between. This CDR3 has 15 amino acids. As DNA, the CDR3 is TGTGCCAGCAGTGAGACGGACAGCTATAATTCACCCCTCCACTTT. Translation: CASSETDSYNSPLHF. Full variable domain (missing parts from reference TRBV2 and TRBJ1-6): EPEVTQTPSHQVTQMGQEVILRCVPISNHLYFYWYRQILGQKVEFLVSFYNNEISEKSEIFDDQFSVERPDGSNFTLKIRSTKLEDSAMYFCASSETDSYNSPLHFGNGTRLTVT.

The rearrangement links TRBV7-9 to TRBJ1-1; D remains unclear. CDR1 is SEHNR, CDR2 FQNEAQ, per germline (reference sequence). The CDR3 is 14 residues long. Between the trimmed V and J ends, which lost 2 bases and 1 base, there was a span of 8 bases. This chain's CDR3 is CASSLLSPNTEAFF. The CDR3 DNA is TGTGCCAGCAGCTTATTGAGTCCGAACACTGAAGCTTTCTTT. The full variable domain, completed using reference TRBV7-9 and TRBJ1-1, is DTGVSQNPRHKITKRGQNVTFRCDPISEHNRLYWYRQTLGQGPEFLTYFQNEAQLEKSRLLSDRFSAERPKGSFSTLEIQRTEQGDSAMYLCASSLLSPNTEAFFGQGTRLTVV.

This clone has just one count. V is TRBV2 and J is TRBJ2-3; TRBD1 aligns across 8 bases. The CDR3 length is 14 residues. V trimming: 8 bases; J trimming: 3 bases; junction bases outside the gene matches: 7. Germline V gives CDR1 SNHLY, CDR2 FYNNEI. The CDR3 DNA follows: TGTGCCAGCTCAATCGGACAGGGTACAGATACGCAGTATTTT. Encoded protein: CASSIGQGTDTQYF.

This clone was picked up one time. V and J are TRBV30 and TRBJ1-1; 11 bases are a match to TRBD1. The CDR3 runs to 16 residues. V gave up 3 bases and J gave up 4 bases; unmatched junction bases: 10. Germline assignment: CDR1 GTSNPN and CDR2 SVGIG (reference sequence). The DNA for the CDR3 is TGTGCCTGGAGCACTTGGACAGGGGGCCAGGTCACTGAAGCTTTCTTT. This translates into CAWSTWTGGQVTEAFF.

The chain has TRBV7-8 and TRBJ2-2; 8 bases fit TRBD2. CDR1 is SGHVS, CDR2 FQNEAQ, per germline. V gave up 1 base and J gave up 3 bases; unmatched junction bases: 4. This CDR3 is 16 amino acids long. CDR3 protein: CASSLGGSGDTGELFF. CDR3 nucleotide sequence: TGTGCCAGCAGCTTAGGTGGTAGCGGGGACACCGGGGAGCTGTTTTTT. The full variable domain, in which reference TRBV7-8 and TRBJ2-2 provide the parts outside the CDR3, is GAGVSQSPRYKVAKRGQDVALRCDPISGHVSLFWYQQALGQGPEFLTYFQNEAQLDKSGLPSDRFFAERPEGSVSTLKIQRTQQEDSAVYLCASSLGGSGDTGELFFGEGSRLTVL.

This sequence joins TRBV3-1 (or the pseudogene TRBV3-2) and TRBJ1-6, with 7 bases identical to TRBD1. Germline-derived CDR1 and CDR2 are LGHDT and YNNKEL (reference sequence). The length of the CDR3 is 13 residues. V lost 8 bases, J lost 10 bases, and 8 bases stayed unmatched. Here the CDR3 reads CASERGQGSPLHF. CDR3 bases: TGTGCCAGCGAGAGGGGGCAAGGATCACCCCTCCACTTT.

V usage is TRBV11-2 and J usage is TRBJ1-4; perhaps TRBD1 as D (5 bases). Trimming took 5 bases from V and 4 from J, leaving 14 bases between them. CDR1 and CDR2 (germline): SGHAT, FQNNGV. The CDR3 extends over 15 amino acids. The CDR3 DNA follows: TGTGCCAGCAGCACCCAGGGAGCGGGTAATGAAAAACTGTTTTTT. Translation: CASSTQGAGNEKLFF.

The gene calls are TRBV5-6 and TRBJ1-4; TRBD1 aligns across 7 bases. J gave up 8 bases and V 0 bases, and 7 bases lay outside the gene matches. In germline, CDR1 is SGHDT, CDR2 YYEEEE. The CDR3 has 15 residues. CDR3 loop: CASSLAATGTEKLFF. DNA for the CDR3: TGTGCCAGCAGCTTGGCCGCGACAGGGACCGAAAAACTGTTTTTT.

The chain has TRBV5-1 and TRBJ1-4, with TRBD1 matching 9 bases. The CDR3 sequence is 15 residues long. V lost 2 bases, J lost 8 bases, and 7 bases stayed unmatched. CDR1 and CDR2 from the germline V gene are SGHRS and YFSETQ. The CDR3, as DNA: TGCGCCAGCAGCTTCGGACAGGGGAAGGCCGAAAAACTGTTTTTT. Amino acid sequence: CASSFGQGKAEKLFF.

This clone was observed a few times. The rearrangement links TRBV5-1 to TRBJ1-2; maybe TRBD1 (5 bases). The V gene's germline CDR1 is SGHRS and CDR2 YFSETQ. CDR3 length equals 15 residues. The V gene lost 0 bases and the J gene lost 2 bases, with 11 bases spanning the gap. This CDR3 is CASSLEAGLNYGYTF. DNA of the CDR3: TGCGCCAGCAGCTTGGAGGCAGGGCTGAACTATGGCTACACCTTC.

CDR3 protein: CASRAGERANEQFF. CDR3 nucleotide sequence: TGTGCCTCCCGAGCGGGAGAAAGGGCAAATGAGCAGTTCTTC. V usage is TRBV7-6 and J usage is TRBJ2-1; TRBD2 matches at 8 bases. The CDR3 runs to 14 residues. The trim removed 11 bases at V and 7 bases at J, leaving 13 bases unmatched. CDR1 SGHVS and CDR2 FNYEAQ come from the germline V gene.

The chain uses TRBV4-2 and TRBJ2-7; weak D call: TRBD2 (6 bases). The length of the CDR3 is 15 residues. The germline V gene has CDR1 LGHNA and CDR2 YNFKEQ. Trimming shortened V by 4 bases and J by 2 bases, and 15 bases separated the two germline ends. As DNA, the CDR3 is TGTGCCAGCAGCCTAGAGGCCGGGAGTACCTACGAGCAGTACTTC. Its translation: CASSLEAGSTYEQYF.

This chain joins TRBV5-1 and TRBJ1-1, with unresolved D. With 0 bases removed from V and 4 bases from J, the gap between germline ends came to 10 bases. Per germline, CDR1 SGHRS and CDR2 YFSETQ. This CDR3 spans 14 amino acids. This chain's CDR3 is CASSLAGSRTEAFF. In DNA, the CDR3 is TGCGCCAGCAGCTTGGCCGGGAGCCGCACTGAAGCTTTCTTT.

This chain joins TRBV28 and TRBJ2-7; D perhaps matches TRBD2 (5 bases). Per germline, CDR1 MDHEN and CDR2 SYDVKM. This CDR3 spans 13 amino acids. V dropped 1 base and J dropped 7 bases, with 11 bases sitting between them. CDR3 sequence (DNA): TGTGCCAGCAGTTTATCCGGGGTTGGGGAGCAGTACTTC. Its protein is CASSLSGVGEQYF.

This clone appeared a single time. The J gene is TRBJ2-7, the V gene TRBV19; tentative D call: TRBD2 (6 bases). Germline V gene data show CDR1 as LNHDA and CDR2 as SQIVND (reference sequence). V gave up 6 bases and J gave up 7 bases, with 16 bases separating them. The CDR3 totals 13 residues. CDR3 bases: TGTGCCAGTAGCCCTGGCCGGGACTGGGAGCAGTACTTC. Protein sequence: CASSPGRDWEQYF. Complete variable domain (other parts from reference TRBV19 and TRBJ2-7): DGGITQSPKYLFRKEGQNVTLSCEQNLNHDAMYWYRQDPGQGLRLIYYSQIVNDFQKGDIAEGYSVSREKKESFPLTVTSAQKNPTAFYLCASSPGRDWEQYFGPGTRLTVT.

This clone was detected once. The chain carries TRBV18 and TRBJ2-1; possibly TRBD1 for D (6 bases). Germline values: CDR1 KGHSH, CDR2 LQKENI. The CDR3 spans 16 residues. The ends were cut back, 3 bases at V and 3 bases at J, with 15 bases in the middle. CDR3 nucleotide sequence: TGTGCCAGCTCACCTAGAGGGGGATTGATCTACAATGAGCAGTTCTTC. Translating it yields CASSPRGGLIYNEQFF.

The V and J genes are TRBV5-1 and TRBJ1-3, with TRBD1 as a possible D gene (5 bases). Per germline, CDR1 SGHRS and CDR2 YFSETQ. This CDR3 is built from 16 residues. V was trimmed by 4 bases and J by 0 bases, leaving 14 bases between them. Here the CDR3 DNA reads TGCGCCAGCAGCCCCACAGACAGATCCTCTGGAAACACCATATATTTT. Protein: CASSPTDRSSGNTIYF.

The chain employs TRBV15 and TRBJ1-1; tentatively, D is TRBD1 (5 bases). The CDR3 totals 12 residues. The germline V and J ends were trimmed by 3 bases and 7 bases, with 9 bases remaining between them. Germline loops: CDR1 LNHNV, CDR2 YYDKDF (reference sequence). The CDR3 coding sequence is TGTGCCACCAGCAGGGGGACTCTTGAAGCTTTCTTT. Translating it yields CATSRGTLEAFF.

The chain joins TRBV28 to TRBJ2-5; TRBD2 matches 8 bases. This CDR3 has 13 amino acids. The germline CDR1 and CDR2 sequences are MDHEN and SYDVKM. Trimming cost V 7 bases and J 2 bases; bases outside gene matches: 3. The CDR3 DNA sequence: TGTGCCAGCAAAGGCGGGGGGCAAGAGACCCAGTACTTC. It specifies CASKGGGQETQYF.

The chain has TRBV29-1 and TRBJ2-7; D uncertain. This CDR3 contains 13 residues. Trimming shortened V by 6 bases and J by 2 bases, and 14 bases separated the two germline ends. Looked up from germline, CDR1 is SQVTM and CDR2 is ANQGSEA. In DNA, the CDR3 is TGCAGCGTGAGAGGCCAAGGAGCCTACGAGCAGTACTTC. This codes for CSVRGQGAYEQYF.

CDR3 in DNA: TGTGCCAGCAGTTTATTAACCGGGACAGGGGATCAGCCCCAGCATTTT. Amino acids: CASSLLTGTGDQPQHF. The rearrangement links TRBV28 to TRBJ1-5; 10 bases agree with TRBD1. Trimming cost V 1 base and J 5 bases; bases outside gene matches: 5. CDR3 length: 16 residues. Germline CDR1 is MDHEN and CDR2 is SYDVKM.

V is TRBV4-2 and J is TRBJ1-2, with TRBD1 matching 9 bases. The germline V gene has CDR1 LGHNA and CDR2 YNFKEQ. V lost 0 bases to trimming and J lost 2 bases; unmatched junction nucleotides: 4. The CDR3 has 16 amino acids. The DNA of the CDR3 is TGTGCCAGCAGCCAAGACTTGGGACAGGGAAACTATGGCTACACCTTC. Translated: CASSQDLGQGNYGYTF.

The rearrangement links TRBV11-2 to TRBJ2-3; tentative D call: TRBD2 (6 bases). Between the trimmed V and J ends, which lost 4 bases and 0 bases, there was a span of 11 bases. This CDR3 has 15 amino acids. CDR1 SGHAT and CDR2 FQNNGV come from the germline V gene. This CDR3 is CASSYSGSSTDTQYF. For the CDR3, the DNA is TGTGCCAGCAGCTATAGCGGTTCAAGCACAGATACGCAGTATTTT.

Only one count was recorded for this clone. The gene calls are TRBV6-1 and TRBJ2-6, with no clear D. CDR1 and CDR2 (germline): MNHNS, SASEGT. The CDR3 covers 17 residues. Trimming removed 4 bases from V and 0 bases from J, with 13 bases in between. CDR3 bases: TGTGCCAGCAGTGTAACGTACAGTAACTCTGGGGCCAACGTCCTGACTTTC. Translating it yields CASSVTYSNSGANVLTF.

The chain recombines TRBV4-1 with TRBJ2-1; D might be TRBD2 (6 bases). Germline V lookup: CDR1 MGHRA, CDR2 YSYEKL. The CDR3 spans 16 residues. V was pared by 2 bases and J by 5 bases, with 16 bases between. CDR3 region: CASSQSRDWAHNEQFF. Written as DNA, the CDR3 is TGCGCCAGCAGCCAATCCCGGGACTGGGCCCACAATGAGCAGTTCTTC.